These T cell receptor beta chains were read from a single sample in a study of T cell clones after liver transplantation. Clones were read by immunoSEQ multiplex PCR, and TCRdb kept only the in-frame ones, dropping some. The top ten clones hold less than 3% of a sample with fewer than 110,000 clones, around 80% of them seen once. Source: CD4+ T cells from blood, taken roughly 50 months after liver transplant. Receptors originate from a human patient who received a liver transplant. Some T cells could come from the graft donor. The CDR3 runs from the conserved cysteine through the conserved F or W. Each record gives: V gene, D gene, J gene, clone size, CDR3 protein, CDR3 DNA. A D gene is named only where the DNA matches it firmly. Some rows mark clone size as missing; the rest say once, few, many or name a class of expanded clone.

V: TRBV19; D: .; J: TRBJ2-7; size: .; CDR3: CASSPQGFTYEQYF; DNA: TGTGCCAGTAGTCCTCAGGGCTTTACCTACGAGCAGTACTTC
V: TRBV5-1; D: .; J: TRBJ1-1; size: once; CDR3: CASSLGQRPNTEAFF; DNA: TGCGCCAGCAGCTTGGGGCAGAGGCCTAACACTGAAGCTTTCTTT
V: TRBV18; D: TRBD1; J: TRBJ2-1; size: few; CDR3: CASNPGQGDNEQFF; DNA: TGTGCCAGCAATCCGGGACAGGGGGACAATGAGCAGTTCTTC
V: TRBV9; D: TRBD1; J: TRBJ2-7; size: .; CDR3: CASSTRTGERHEQYF; DNA: TGTGCCAGCAGCACGAGGACAGGGGAAAGACACGAGCAGTACTTC
V: TRBV11-2; D: .; J: TRBJ1-4; size: .; CDR3: CASSSPPPTNEKLFF; DNA: TGTGCCAGCAGCTCCCCGCCGCCAACTAATGAAAAACTGTTTTTT
V: TRBV28; D: TRBD1; J: TRBJ1-1; size: .; CDR3: CASRTGLGTEAFF; DNA: TGTGCCAGCAGGACAGGGTTGGGTACTGAAGCTTTCTTT
V: TRBV29-1; D: .; J: TRBJ2-6; size: .; CDR3: CSVEALGANVLTF; DNA: TGCAGCGTTGAAGCTCTCGGGGCCAACGTCCTGACTTTC
V: TRBV9; D: .; J: TRBJ2-2; size: .; CDR3: CASSVAQLNTGELFF; DNA: TGTGCCAGCAGCGTAGCACAGCTCAACACCGGGGAGCTGTTTTTT
V: TRBV6-1; D: TRBD2; J: TRBJ2-7; size: .; CDR3: CASSDLLAASRSYEQYF; DNA: TGTGCCAGCAGTGACCTACTAGCGGCCTCCCGCTCCTACGAGCAGTACTTC
V: TRBV5-4; D: .; J: TRBJ2-3; size: .; CDR3: CASRGTTDTQYF; DNA: TGTGCCAGCAGAGGTACCACAGATACGCAGTATTTT
V: TRBV15; D: .; J: TRBJ2-1; size: .; CDR3: CATSSPRRGAYNEQFF; DNA: TGTGCCACCAGCAGTCCCCGGCGAGGGGCCTACAATGAGCAGTTCTTC
V: TRBV2; D: .; J: TRBJ2-7; size: .; CDR3: CASSAWVDYEQYF; DNA: TGTGCCAGCAGTGCGTGGGTCGACTACGAGCAGTACTTC
V: TRBV10-2; D: .; J: TRBJ1-3; size: .; CDR3: CASGEGRNTIYF; DNA: TGCGCCAGCGGGGAGGGACGAAACACCATATATTTT
V: TRBV28; D: .; J: TRBJ2-5; size: .; CDR3: CASRSTDALETQYF; DNA: TGTGCCAGCAGATCCACTGATGCCCTAGAGACCCAGTACTTC
V: TRBV7-3; D: .; J: TRBJ2-3; size: .; CDR3: CASSSWTFRDTQYF; DNA: TGTGCCAGCAGCTCCTGGACTTTCCGGGATACGCAGTATTTT
V: TRBV10-1; D: .; J: TRBJ2-1; size: .; CDR3: CASSRTSESYNEQFF; DNA: TGCGCCAGCAGTAGAACATCCGAATCCTACAATGAGCAGTTCTTC
V: TRBV5-1; D: TRBD2; J: TRBJ2-5; size: .; CDR3: CASQTAAGGPQETQYF; DNA: TGCGCCAGCCAGACCGCCGCGGGAGGGCCTCAAGAGACCCAGTACTTC
V: TRBV29-1; D: .; J: TRBJ1-2; size: once; CDR3: CSVGGIGANYGYTF; DNA: TGCAGCGTTGGAGGGATCGGGGCTAACTATGGCTACACCTTC
V: TRBV7-9; D: .; J: TRBJ1-2; size: .; CDR3: CASSSTGLQNGYTF; DNA: TGTGCCAGCAGCTCGACCGGGCTTCAAAATGGCTACACCTTC
V: TRBV28; D: TRBD1; J: TRBJ1-5; size: few; CDR3: CASSLSTGDGQPQHF; DNA: TGTGCCAGCAGTTTATCGACAGGGGACGGTCAGCCCCAGCATTTT
V: TRBV7-2; D: TRBD1; J: TRBJ1-1; size: .; CDR3: CASSHRGRLMNTEAFF; DNA: TGTGCCAGCAGTCACAGGGGGCGGTTGATGAACACTGAAGCTTTCTTT
V: TRBV18; D: TRBD1; J: TRBJ1-2; size: .; CDR3: CASSPGQDYGYTF; DNA: TGTGCCAGCTCACCGGGACAGGACTATGGCTACACCTTC